This T cell receptor (beta chain) comes out of a study of T cell responses to AZD1222 COVID-19 vaccine. Turning to the study itself: Doses given second, at about 4 or about 12 weeks, were pooled. Study-level points and caveats: White British people made up most donors, females outnumbered males, and clonal diversity was possibly underestimated.

Worth noting for this clone: The antigen is not known.

Clones were sequenced by immunoSEQ multiplex PCR, and TCRdb holds only the in-frame ones, with some missing. The sample holds over 100,000 clones, 90% seen once. This receptor was identified in an adult in good health. The source material was peripheral blood, sampled on day 0 of AZD1222 vaccination.

In nucleotides, the CDR3 is TGTGCCAGCATTCCAACACTCCCGGTTGAAGCTTTCTTT. As protein: CASIPTLPVEAFF. The gene calls are TRBV28 and TRBJ1-1, with D unclear. Trimming cost V 7 bases and J 7 bases, with 16 bases left between them. Looked up from germline, CDR1 is MDHEN and CDR2 is SYDVKM. The CDR3 is made up of 13 amino acids.